Sequencing of this TCR beta chain was carried out in a study of identical twins. Overall study results and limits: In monozygotic twins, models underestimated the sharing of out-of-frame TCR alpha.

The sample holds many counts of this clonotype. Antigen: not known. The cDNA had a unique molecular identifier and a template-switch universal primer site. MiXCR, run by TCRdb on the 5' RACE reads, gives a single entry per CDR3 protein. The repertoire holds a few hundred thousand distinct CDR3 sequences, with roughly 8% as singletons. The V gene's germline CDR1 is MDHEN and CDR2 SYDVKM. V was clipped by 2 bases and J by 7 bases, with 6 bases between them. The length of the CDR3 is 12 residues. This sample also belongs to another study, concerning yellow fever vaccine responses in identical twins.

The origin of this receptor is a woman between 18 and 29 years old in good health. The specimen sequenced was CD8+ T cells sorted from blood. The chain combines TRBV28 with TRBJ2-1; unclear D gene. CDR3 region: CASSLGLNEQFF. In DNA, the CDR3 is TGTGCCAGCAGTTTAGGTCTTAATGAGCAGTTCTTC. The entire variable domain, with the rest obtained from reference TRBV28 and TRBJ2-1, is as follows: DVKVTQSSRYLVKRTGEKVFLECVQDMDHENMFWYRQDPGLGLRLIYFSYDVKMKEKGDIPEGYSVSREKKERFSLILESASTNQTSMYLCASSLGLNEQFFGPGTRLTVL.